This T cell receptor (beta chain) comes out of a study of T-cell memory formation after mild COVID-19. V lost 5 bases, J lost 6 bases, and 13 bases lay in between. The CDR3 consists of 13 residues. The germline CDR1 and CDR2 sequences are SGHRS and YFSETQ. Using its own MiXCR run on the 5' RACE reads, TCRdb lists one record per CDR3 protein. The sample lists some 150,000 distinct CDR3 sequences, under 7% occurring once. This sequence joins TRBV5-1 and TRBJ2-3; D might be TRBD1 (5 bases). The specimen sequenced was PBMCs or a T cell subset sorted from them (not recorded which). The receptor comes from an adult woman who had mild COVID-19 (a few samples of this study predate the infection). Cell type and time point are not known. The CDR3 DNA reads TGCGCCAGCAGAAATGGGGCCAGGGATACGCAGTATTTT. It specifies CASRNGARDTQYF.